This TCR beta chain was profiled in a study of breast tumors, draining lymph nodes, adjacent tissues. Study results and caveats: Tumor repertoires ranked between lymph nodes and nontumor tissue in diversity, with V and J gene preferences. Data fit most tumor T cells coming from lymph node, expanding in tumor.

Trimming cost V 6 bases and J 6 bases; bases outside gene matches: 9. CDR3 length equals 16 residues. Using its own MiXCR run on the multiplex PCR reads, TCRdb lists one record per CDR3 protein. The sample shows around 66,000 distinct CDR3 sequences, about 40% of them seen only once. This clonotype was seen repeatedly, ten times or more. Its antigen is not identified. The rearrangement links TRBV12-3 or TRBV12-4 to TRBJ2-2; 11 bases line up with TRBD1. Sample: breast tumor tissue. This TCR came from a female donor with breast cancer. Some clones in this sample may be carry-over from other donors' samples. Here the CDR3 DNA reads TGTGCCAGCAGAAAGGGAGGGACAGGGGGTTCCGGGGAGCTGTTTTTT. Translating it yields CASRKGGTGGSGELFF.